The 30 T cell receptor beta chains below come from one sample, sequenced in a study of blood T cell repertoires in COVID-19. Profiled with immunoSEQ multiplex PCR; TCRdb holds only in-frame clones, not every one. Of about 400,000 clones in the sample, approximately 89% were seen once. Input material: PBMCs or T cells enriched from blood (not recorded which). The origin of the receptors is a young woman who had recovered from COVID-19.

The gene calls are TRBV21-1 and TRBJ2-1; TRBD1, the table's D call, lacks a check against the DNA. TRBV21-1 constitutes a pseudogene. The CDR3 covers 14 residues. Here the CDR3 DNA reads TGTGCCAGCAGCAAAGGCCCCAGGGCTAATGAGCAGTTCTTC. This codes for CASSKGPRANEQFF.

The CDR3 loop is CASSAGRTEAFF. The CDR3 bases are TGTGCCAGCAGCGCTGGGCGCACTGAAGCTTTCTTT. The chain combines TRBV5-6 with TRBJ1-1; D is uncertain. CDR3 length: 12 residues. The germline V gene has CDR1 SGHDT and CDR2 YYEEEE. Trimming shortened V by 4 bases and J by 4 bases, and 8 bases separated the two germline ends. Looking up the rest from reference TRBV5-6 and TRBJ1-1 gives the full variable domain: DAGVTQSPTHLIKTRGQQVTLRCSPKSGHDTVSWYQQALGQGPQFIFQYYEEEERQRGNFPDRFSGHQFPNYSSELNVNALLLGDSALYLCASSAGRTEAFFGQGTRLTVV.

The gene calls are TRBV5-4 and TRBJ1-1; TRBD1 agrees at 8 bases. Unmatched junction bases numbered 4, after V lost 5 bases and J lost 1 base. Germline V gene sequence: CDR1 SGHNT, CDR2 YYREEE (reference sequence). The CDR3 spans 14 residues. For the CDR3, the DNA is TGTGCCAGCAGAGTCGGGACAGGGAACACTGAAGCTTTCTTT. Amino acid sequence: CASRVGTGNTEAFF. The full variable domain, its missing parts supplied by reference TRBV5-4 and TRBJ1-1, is ETGVTQSPTHLIKTRGQQVTLRCSSQSGHNTVSWYQQALGQGPQFIFQYYREEENGRGNFPPRFSGLQFPNYSSELNVNALELDDSALYLCASRVGTGNTEAFFGQGTRLTVV.

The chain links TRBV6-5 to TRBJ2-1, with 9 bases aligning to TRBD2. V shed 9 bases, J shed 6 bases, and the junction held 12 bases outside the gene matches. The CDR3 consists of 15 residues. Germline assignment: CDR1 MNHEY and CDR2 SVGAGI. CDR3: CASARPSGISNEQFF. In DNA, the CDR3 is TGTGCCAGTGCCCGTCCTAGCGGGATAAGCAATGAGCAGTTCTTC.

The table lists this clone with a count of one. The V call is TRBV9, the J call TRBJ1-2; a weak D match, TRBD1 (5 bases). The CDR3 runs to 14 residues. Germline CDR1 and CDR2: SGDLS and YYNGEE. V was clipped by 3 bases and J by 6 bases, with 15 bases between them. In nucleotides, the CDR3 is TGTGCCAGCAGCGATGGGGCAGGGTGGCATGGCTACACCTTC. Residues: CASSDGAGWHGYTF.

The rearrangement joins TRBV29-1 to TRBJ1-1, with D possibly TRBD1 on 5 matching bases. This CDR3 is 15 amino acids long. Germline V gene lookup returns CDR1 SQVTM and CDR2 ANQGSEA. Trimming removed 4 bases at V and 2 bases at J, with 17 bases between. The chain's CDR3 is CSVGWGWQTNTEAFF. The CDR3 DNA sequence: TGCAGCGTTGGATGGGGCTGGCAGACAAACACTGAAGCTTTCTTT.

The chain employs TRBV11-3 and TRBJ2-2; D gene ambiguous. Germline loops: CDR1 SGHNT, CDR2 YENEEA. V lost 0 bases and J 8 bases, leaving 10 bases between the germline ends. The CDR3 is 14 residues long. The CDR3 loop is CASSLDSAFGELFF. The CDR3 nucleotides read TGTGCCAGCAGCTTAGATTCAGCGTTTGGGGAGCTGTTTTTT.

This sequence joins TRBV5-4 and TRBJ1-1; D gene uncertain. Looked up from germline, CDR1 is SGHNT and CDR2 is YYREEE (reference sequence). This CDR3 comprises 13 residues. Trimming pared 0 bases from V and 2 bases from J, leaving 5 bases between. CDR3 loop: CASSLAINTEAFF. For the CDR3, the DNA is TGTGCCAGCAGCTTGGCCATCAACACTGAAGCTTTCTTT. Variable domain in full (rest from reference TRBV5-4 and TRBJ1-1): ETGVTQSPTHLIKTRGQQVTLRCSSQSGHNTVSWYQQALGQGPQFIFQYYREEENGRGNFPPRFSGLQFPNYSSELNVNALELDDSALYLCASSLAINTEAFFGQGTRLTVV.

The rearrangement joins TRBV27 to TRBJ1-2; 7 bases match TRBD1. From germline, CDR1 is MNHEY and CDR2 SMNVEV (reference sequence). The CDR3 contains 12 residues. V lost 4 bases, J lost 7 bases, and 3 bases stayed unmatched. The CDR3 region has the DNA TGTGCCAGCAGTTCTAACAGGGGTGGCTACACCTTC. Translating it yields CASSSNRGGYTF.

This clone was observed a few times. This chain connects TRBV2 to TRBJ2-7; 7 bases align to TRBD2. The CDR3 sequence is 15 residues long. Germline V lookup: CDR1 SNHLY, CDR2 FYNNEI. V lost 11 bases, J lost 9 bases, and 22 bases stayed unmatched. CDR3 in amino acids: CAAKKRRLADVGQYF. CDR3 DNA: TGTGCCGCAAAAAAGAGGAGACTAGCAGATGTGGGGCAGTACTTC.

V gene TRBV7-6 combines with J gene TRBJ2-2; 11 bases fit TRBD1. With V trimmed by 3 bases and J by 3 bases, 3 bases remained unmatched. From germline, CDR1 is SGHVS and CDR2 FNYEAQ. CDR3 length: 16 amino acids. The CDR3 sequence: CASSLRGQGDTGELFF. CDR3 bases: TGTGCCAGCAGCTTGCGGGGACAGGGGGACACCGGGGAGCTGTTTTTT.

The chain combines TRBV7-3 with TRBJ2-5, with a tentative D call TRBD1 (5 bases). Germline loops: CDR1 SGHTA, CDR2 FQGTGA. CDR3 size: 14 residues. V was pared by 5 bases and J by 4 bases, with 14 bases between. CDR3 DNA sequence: TGTGCCAGCAGCGACTCAGGGTCCGGAGAGACCCAGTACTTC. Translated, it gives CASSDSGSGETQYF.

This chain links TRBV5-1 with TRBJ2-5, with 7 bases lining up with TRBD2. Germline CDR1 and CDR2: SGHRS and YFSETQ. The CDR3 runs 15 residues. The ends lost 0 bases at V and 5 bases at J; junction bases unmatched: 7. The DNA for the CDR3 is TGCGCCAGCAGCTTGGTGGGGGGGAAAGGTGAGACCCAGTACTTC. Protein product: CASSLVGGKGETQYF.

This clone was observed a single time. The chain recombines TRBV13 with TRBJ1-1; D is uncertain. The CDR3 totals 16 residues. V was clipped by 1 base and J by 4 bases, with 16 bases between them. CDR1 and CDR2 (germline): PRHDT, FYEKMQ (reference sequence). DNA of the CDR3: TGTGCCAGCAGCTTAGCGCCGGGGTGGGAGAGCACTGAAGCTTTCTTT. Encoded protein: CASSLAPGWESTEAFF.

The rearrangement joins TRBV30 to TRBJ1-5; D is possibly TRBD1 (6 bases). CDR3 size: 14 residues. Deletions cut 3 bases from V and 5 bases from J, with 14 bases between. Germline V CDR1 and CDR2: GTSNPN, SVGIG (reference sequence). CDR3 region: CAWRQQGRDQPQHF. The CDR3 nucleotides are TGTGCCTGGAGACAACAGGGCCGGGATCAGCCCCAGCATTTT. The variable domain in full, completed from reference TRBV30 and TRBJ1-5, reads SQTIHQWPATLVQPVGSPLSLECTVEGTSNPNLYWYRQAAGRGLQLLFYSVGIGQISSEVPQNLSASRPQDRQFILSSKKLLLSDSGFYLCAWRQQGRDQPQHFGDGTRLSIL.

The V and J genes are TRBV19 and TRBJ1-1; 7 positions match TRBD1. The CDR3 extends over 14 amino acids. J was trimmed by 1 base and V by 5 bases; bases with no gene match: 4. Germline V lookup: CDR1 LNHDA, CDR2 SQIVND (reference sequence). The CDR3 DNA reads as TGTGCCAGTAGTCCGGGACAGCCGAACACTGAAGCTTTCTTT. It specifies CASSPGQPNTEAFF.

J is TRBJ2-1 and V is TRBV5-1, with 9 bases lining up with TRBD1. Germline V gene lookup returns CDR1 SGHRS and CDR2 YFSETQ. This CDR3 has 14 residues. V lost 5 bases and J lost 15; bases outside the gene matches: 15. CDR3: CASSQGQGERSAFF. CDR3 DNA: TGCGCCAGCAGTCAGGGACAGGGAGAACGGAGCGCGTTCTTC.

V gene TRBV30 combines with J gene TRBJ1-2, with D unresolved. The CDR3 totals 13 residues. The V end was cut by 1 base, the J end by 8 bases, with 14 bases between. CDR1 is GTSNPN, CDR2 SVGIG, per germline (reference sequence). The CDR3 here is CAWSAGRVGGYTF. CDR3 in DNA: TGTGCCTGGAGTGCGGGAAGGGTCGGCGGCTACACCTTC. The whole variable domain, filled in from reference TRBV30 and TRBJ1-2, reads SQTIHQWPATLVQPVGSPLSLECTVEGTSNPNLYWYRQAAGRGLQLLFYSVGIGQISSEVPQNLSASRPQDRQFILSSKKLLLSDSGFYLCAWSAGRVGGYTFGSGTRLTVV.

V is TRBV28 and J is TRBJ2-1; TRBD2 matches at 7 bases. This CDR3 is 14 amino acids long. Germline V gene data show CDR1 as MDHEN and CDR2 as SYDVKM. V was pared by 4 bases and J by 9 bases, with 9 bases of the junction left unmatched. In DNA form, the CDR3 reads TGTGCCAGCAGTTCGGGAGCGGGACCCGGTGAGCAGTTCTTC. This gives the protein CASSSGAGPGEQFF.

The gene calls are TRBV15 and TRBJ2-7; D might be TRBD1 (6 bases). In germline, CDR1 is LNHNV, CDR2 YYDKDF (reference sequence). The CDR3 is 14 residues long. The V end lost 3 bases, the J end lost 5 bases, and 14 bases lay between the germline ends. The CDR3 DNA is TGTGCCACCAGCAGTAGGGACACGGGCCACGAGCAGTACTTC. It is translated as CATSSRDTGHEQYF.

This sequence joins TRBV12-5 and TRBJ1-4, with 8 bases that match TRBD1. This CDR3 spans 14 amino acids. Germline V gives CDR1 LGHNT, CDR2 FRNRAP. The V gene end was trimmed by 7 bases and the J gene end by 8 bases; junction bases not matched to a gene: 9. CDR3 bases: TGTGCTAGTGCCCCGCAGGGGGCTCGGGAAAAACTGTTTTTT. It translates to CASAPQGAREKLFF.

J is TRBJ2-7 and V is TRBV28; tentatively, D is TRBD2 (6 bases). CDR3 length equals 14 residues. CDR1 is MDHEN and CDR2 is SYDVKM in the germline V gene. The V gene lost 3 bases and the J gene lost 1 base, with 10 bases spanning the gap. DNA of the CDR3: TGTGCCAGCAGTTTGGGACTTCCATCCTACGAGCAGTACTTC. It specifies CASSLGLPSYEQYF.

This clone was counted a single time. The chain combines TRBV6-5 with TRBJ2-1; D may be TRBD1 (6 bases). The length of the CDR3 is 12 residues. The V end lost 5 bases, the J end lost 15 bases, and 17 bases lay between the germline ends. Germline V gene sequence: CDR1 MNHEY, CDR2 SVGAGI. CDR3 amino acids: CASSTGQRGMFF. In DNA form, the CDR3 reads TGTGCCAGCAGTACCGGACAGCGAGGCATGTTCTTC.

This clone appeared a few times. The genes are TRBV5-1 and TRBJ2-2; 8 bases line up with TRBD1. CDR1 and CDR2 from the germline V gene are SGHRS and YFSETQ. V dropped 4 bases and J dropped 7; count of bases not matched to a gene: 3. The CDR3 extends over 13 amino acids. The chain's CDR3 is CASSPQGVGELFF. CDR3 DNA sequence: TGCGCCAGCAGCCCACAGGGGGTCGGGGAGCTGTTTTTT. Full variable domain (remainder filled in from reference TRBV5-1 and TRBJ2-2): KAGVTQTPRYLIKTRGQQVTLSCSPISGHRSVSWYQQTPGQGLQFLFEYFSETQRNKGNFPGRFSGRQFSNSRSEMNVSTLELGDSALYLCASSPQGVGELFFGEGSRLTVL.

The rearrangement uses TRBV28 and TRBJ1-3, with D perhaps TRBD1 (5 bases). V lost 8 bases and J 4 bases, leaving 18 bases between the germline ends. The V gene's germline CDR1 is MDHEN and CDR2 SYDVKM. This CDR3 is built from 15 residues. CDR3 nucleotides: TGTGCCAGCCGGGGGACGGTAATGGGGGGAAACACCATATATTTT. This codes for CASRGTVMGGNTIYF.

The CDR3 region has the DNA TGTGCCAGCAGCTTAGCCGGGACAGGCTATGGCTACACCTTC. The encoded protein is CASSLAGTGYGYTF. This chain joins TRBV11-2 and TRBJ1-2; 8 nucleotides agree with TRBD1. The germline V gene has CDR1 SGHAT and CDR2 FQNNGV. J was trimmed by 4 bases and V by 1 base; bases with no gene match: 2. This CDR3 spans 14 amino acids.

The CDR3 here is CSASLQGRSGANVLTF. In DNA, the CDR3 is TGCAGTGCTAGTTTGCAGGGTCGGTCTGGGGCCAACGTCCTGACTTTC. V and J are TRBV20-1 and TRBJ2-6; weak D call: TRBD1 (5 bases). This CDR3 spans 16 amino acids. Germline V lookup: CDR1 DFQATT, CDR2 SNEGSKA (reference sequence). Trimming removed 3 bases at V and 1 base at J, with 13 bases between.

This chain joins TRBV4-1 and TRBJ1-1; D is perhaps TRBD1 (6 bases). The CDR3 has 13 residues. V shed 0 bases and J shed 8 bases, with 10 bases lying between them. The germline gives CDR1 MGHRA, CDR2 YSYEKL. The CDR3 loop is CASSQDFQGEAFF. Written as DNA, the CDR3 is TGCGCCAGCAGCCAAGATTTTCAGGGGGAAGCTTTCTTT.

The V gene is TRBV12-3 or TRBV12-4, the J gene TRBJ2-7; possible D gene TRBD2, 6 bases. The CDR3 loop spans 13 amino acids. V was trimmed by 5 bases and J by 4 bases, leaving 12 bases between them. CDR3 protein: CASSLGSTYEQYF. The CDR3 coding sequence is TGTGCCAGCAGTCTCGGGAGTACGTACGAGCAGTACTTC.

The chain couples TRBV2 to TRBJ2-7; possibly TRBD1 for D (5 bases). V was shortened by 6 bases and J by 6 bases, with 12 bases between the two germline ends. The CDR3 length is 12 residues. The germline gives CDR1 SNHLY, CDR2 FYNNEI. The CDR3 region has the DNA TGTGCCAGCAGGGGCAGGGCTGGCGAGCAGTACTTC. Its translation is CASRGRAGEQYF.